The 16 T cell receptor beta chains given below trace back to one sample, sequenced in a study of CD8+CD57+ T cells in acquired aplastic anemia. TCR beta VDJ and CDR3 profiles were obtained from a genomic DNA template. In TCRdb, the reads were re-called with MiXCR into one record per CDR3 protein. Of 120,000 or so distinct CDR3 sequences detected, approximately 41% appear once; the ten largest clones hold 2.6%. Sequencing involved patients with CD8+CD57+ cell expansion previously shown by flow cytometry. The sequenced sample was sorted CD4+, CD8+, or CD8+CD57+ T cells (not recorded which) from PBMCs. These receptors originate from a human donor with aplastic anemia.

J is TRBJ2-7 and V is TRBV5-6, with TRBD1 identical over 8 bases. CDR1 and CDR2 (germline): SGHDT, YYEEEE. V lost 3 bases and J lost 0; bases outside the gene matches: 5. The length of the CDR3 is 15 residues. The CDR3 reads CASSSDRAFSYEQYF. The CDR3 coding sequence is TGTGCCAGCAGCTCGGACAGGGCCTTCTCCTACGAGCAGTACTTC. Looking up the rest from reference TRBV5-6 and TRBJ2-7 gives the full variable domain: DAGVTQSPTHLIKTRGQQVTLRCSPKSGHDTVSWYQQALGQGPQFIFQYYEEEERQRGNFPDRFSGHQFPNYSSELNVNALLLGDSALYLCASSSDRAFSYEQYFGPGTRLTVT.

This clonotype was recorded once. V is TRBV2 and J is TRBJ1-1; tentative D call: TRBD1 (5 bases). V lost 1 base and J 3 bases, leaving 15 bases between the germline ends. The CDR3 runs to 16 residues. Looked up from germline, CDR1 is SNHLY and CDR2 is FYNNEI. CDR3 amino acids: CASSEGPGRMDTEAFF. For the CDR3, the DNA is TGTGCCAGCAGTGAAGGGCCAGGGCGAATGGACACTGAAGCTTTCTTT.

By frequency in the sample, this clonotype is medium-sized. The chain carries TRBV29-1 and TRBJ1-1; D uncertain. The CDR3 length is 12 residues. The V end was cut by 4 bases, the J end by 2 bases, with 8 bases between. Germline CDR1 reads SQVTM; CDR2 reads ANQGSEA. CDR3 residues: CSVGSHNTEAFF. The CDR3, as DNA: TGCAGCGTTGGAAGTCATAACACTGAAGCTTTCTTT.

This clonotype was picked up many times. The chain is built from TRBV6-1 and TRBJ1-5, with 7 positions matching TRBD1. Germline trimming cut 4 bases from V and 0 bases from J; bases unmatched to any gene: 6. The CDR3 has 16 residues. Germline V gene lookup returns CDR1 MNHNS and CDR2 SASEGT. The CDR3 DNA sequence: TGTGCCAGCAGTGGCCAGGGGGTATATAGCAATCAGCCCCAGCATTTT. Protein: CASSGQGVYSNQPQHF.

This clonotype was observed once. One end of the junction varies from germline; a read error may be responsible. The rearrangement joins TRBV15 to TRBJ1-3; D is uncertain. CDR3 size: 15 residues. The V gene's germline CDR1 is LNHNV and CDR2 YYDKDF (reference sequence). The CDR3 region has the DNA TGTGCCACCAGCGGAGATAACGCCGGGCGAAACACCATATATTTT. Translating gives CATSGDNAGRNTIYF.

In this sample, this clonotype turned up a few times. The chain is built from TRBV5-1 and TRBJ1-4, with 12 nucleotides matching TRBD1. V shed 0 bases, J shed 10 bases, and the junction held 7 bases outside the gene matches. Per the germline V gene, CDR1 is SGHRS and CDR2 is YFSETQ. CDR3 length: 16 residues. CDR3 in DNA: TGCGCCAGCAGCTTGGAAACCGGGACAGGGGGCGGAAAACTGTTTTTT. Protein sequence: CASSLETGTGGGKLFF.

This sequence joins TRBV29-1 and TRBJ2-5, with TRBD2 identical over 10 bases. Germline trimming cut 3 bases from V and 11 bases from J; bases unmatched to any gene: 12. The CDR3 is 14 amino acids. Germline-derived CDR1 and CDR2 are SQVTM and ANQGSEA. The CDR3 DNA is TGCAGCGTTGACCCTAGCGGGAGAAGGGTGACTCAGTACTTC. Its protein product is CSVDPSGRRVTQYF.

The chain carries TRBV24-1 and TRBJ2-5; possibly TRBD2 for D (6 bases). The germline V gene has CDR1 KGHDR and CDR2 SFDVKD. The CDR3 is made up of 15 amino acids. V was pared by 3 bases and J by 2 bases, with 12 bases between. The CDR3 loop reads CATSDPGLDQETQYF. CDR3 DNA sequence: TGTGCCACCAGTGATCCGGGACTGGATCAAGAGACCCAGTACTTC.

Many counts were recorded for this clonotype. The V gene is TRBV7-3, the J gene TRBJ2-1, with 10 bases aligning to TRBD1. The ends lost 1 base at V and 7 bases at J; junction bases unmatched: 7. This CDR3 spans 16 amino acids. CDR1 is SGHTA, CDR2 FQGTGA, per germline. Here the CDR3 DNA reads TGTGCCAGCAGCTTAATAGAGACAGGGGGCTCGAATGAGCAGTTCTTC. It encodes CASSLIETGGSNEQFF.

This clonotype has at least ten counts. This chain uses TRBV29-1 with TRBJ1-5; TRBD1 matches at 8 bases. This CDR3 spans 14 amino acids. Per germline, CDR1 SQVTM and CDR2 ANQGSEA. V lost 6 bases and J lost 0; bases outside the gene matches: 4. The CDR3 nucleotides read TGCAGCGTAAGGACAGGGACTAGCAATCAGCCCCAGCATTTT. Translating gives CSVRTGTSNQPQHF.

The chain combines TRBV20-1 with TRBJ1-2; D may be TRBD1 (5 bases). Trimming cost V 3 bases and J 9 bases, with 20 bases left between them. This CDR3 is built from 14 residues. Germline V gene sequence: CDR1 DFQATT, CDR2 SNEGSKA (reference sequence). In nucleotides, the CDR3 is TGCAGTGCTAGTGGTAGGGATGAGGACATGAGCTACACCTTC. Its translation: CSASGRDEDMSYTF.

The sample holds many counts of this clonotype. The chain uses TRBV10-1 and TRBJ1-2, with TRBD1 matching over 7 bases. The CDR3 length is 13 residues. The V gene end was trimmed by 3 bases and the J gene end by 3 bases; junction bases not matched to a gene: 1. CDR1 is WNHNN, CDR2 SYGVQD, per germline (reference sequence). CDR3 bases: TGCGCCAGCAGTGAAGGGGGCCACTATGGCTACACCTTC. Protein: CASSEGGHYGYTF.

This clonotype was detected ten times or more. The CDR3 protein is CASSSVSVSDWSNEQFF. DNA of the CDR3: TGTGCCAGCAGCTCCGTTTCAGTTAGCGACTGGAGCAATGAGCAGTTCTTC. The rearrangement joins TRBV7-2 to TRBJ2-1; a weak D match, TRBD2 (5 bases). Trimming pared 4 bases from V and 6 bases from J, leaving 22 bases between. The germline V gene encodes CDR1 SGHTA and CDR2 FQGNSA. There are 17 residues in the CDR3.

This clonotype came up once. V usage is TRBV6-2 or TRBV6-3 and J usage is TRBJ2-3; D ambiguous. The V gene's germline CDR1 is MNHEY and CDR2 SVGEGT. The CDR3 totals 17 residues. V lost 4 bases to trimming and J lost 11 bases, with 28 bases between them. DNA of the CDR3: TGTGCCAGCAGTTGCACCCGACGGTTGATGTGGACCACGGGGCAGTATTTT. It is translated as CASSCTRRLMWTTGQYF.

As regards this clonotype: Mismatch with germline at one junction end may stem from a read error. The chain has TRBV19 and TRBJ1-2; D ambiguous. The germline V gene encodes CDR1 LNHDA and CDR2 SQIVND (reference sequence). CDR3 size: 14 residues. The DNA for the CDR3 is TGTACCAGCAGCCTAGATATCGGAATTGGTGGCTACACCTTC. Residues: CTSSLDIGIGGYTF. Full variable domain (remainder filled in from reference TRBV19 and TRBJ1-2): DGGITQSPKYLFRKEGQNVTLSCEQNLNHDAMYWYRQDPGQGLRLIYYSQIVNDFQKGDIAEGYSVSREKKESFPLTVTSAQKNPTAFYLCTSSLDIGIGGYTFGSGTRLTVV.

The chain employs TRBV20-1 and TRBJ2-1; D remains unclear. This CDR3 is 17 amino acids long. From germline, CDR1 is DFQATT and CDR2 SNEGSKA (reference sequence). V lost 0 bases and J 7 bases, leaving 22 bases between the germline ends. This CDR3 reads CSARDPMVELMRNEQFF. CDR3 nucleotide sequence: TGCAGTGCTAGAGATCCTATGGTAGAGTTGATGCGTAATGAGCAGTTCTTC.